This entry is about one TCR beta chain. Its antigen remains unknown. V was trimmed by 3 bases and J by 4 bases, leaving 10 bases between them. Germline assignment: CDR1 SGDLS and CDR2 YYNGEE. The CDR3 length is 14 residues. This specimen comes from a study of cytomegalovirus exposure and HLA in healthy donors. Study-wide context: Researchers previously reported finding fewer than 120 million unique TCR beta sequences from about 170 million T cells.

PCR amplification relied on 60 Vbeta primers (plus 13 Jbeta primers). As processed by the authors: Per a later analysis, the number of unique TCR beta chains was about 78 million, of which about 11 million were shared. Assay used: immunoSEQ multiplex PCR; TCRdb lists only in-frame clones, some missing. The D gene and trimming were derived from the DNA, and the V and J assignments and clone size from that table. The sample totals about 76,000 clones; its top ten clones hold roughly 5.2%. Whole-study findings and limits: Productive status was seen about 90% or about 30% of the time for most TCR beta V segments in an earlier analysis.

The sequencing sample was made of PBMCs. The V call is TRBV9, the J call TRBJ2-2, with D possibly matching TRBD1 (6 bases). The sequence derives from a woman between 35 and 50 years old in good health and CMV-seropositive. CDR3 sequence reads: CASSGQVVTGELFF. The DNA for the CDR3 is TGTGCCAGCAGCGGACAGGTCGTCACCGGGGAGCTGTTTTTT.